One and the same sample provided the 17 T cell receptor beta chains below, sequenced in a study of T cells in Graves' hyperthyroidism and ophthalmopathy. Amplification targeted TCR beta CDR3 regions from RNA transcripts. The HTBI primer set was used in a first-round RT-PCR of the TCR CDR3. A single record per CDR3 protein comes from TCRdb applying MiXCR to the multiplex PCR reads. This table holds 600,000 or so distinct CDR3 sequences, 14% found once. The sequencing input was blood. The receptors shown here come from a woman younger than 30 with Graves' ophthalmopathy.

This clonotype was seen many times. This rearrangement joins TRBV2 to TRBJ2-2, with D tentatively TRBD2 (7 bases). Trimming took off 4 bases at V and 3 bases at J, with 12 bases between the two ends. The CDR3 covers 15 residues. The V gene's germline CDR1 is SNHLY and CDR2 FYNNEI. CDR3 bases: TGTGCCAGCAGTGTTGGGGGGGGCTACACCGGGGAGCTGTTTTTT. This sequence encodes CASSVGGGYTGELFF.

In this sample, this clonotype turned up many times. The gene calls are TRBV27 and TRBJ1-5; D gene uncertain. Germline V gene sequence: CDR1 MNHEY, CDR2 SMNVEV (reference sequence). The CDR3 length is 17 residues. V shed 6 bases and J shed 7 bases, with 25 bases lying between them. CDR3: CASSPEPYETGRQPQHF. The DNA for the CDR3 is TGTGCCAGCAGCCCAGAGCCATACGAGACGGGTAGGCAGCCCCAGCATTTT.

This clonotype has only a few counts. CDR3: CASRDSFSYNSPLHF. CDR3 coding DNA: TGCGCCAGCAGGGACAGTTTCTCCTATAATTCACCCCTCCACTTT. The rearrangement links TRBV5-1 to TRBJ1-6; D may be TRBD1 (6 bases). The ends were cut back, 5 bases at V and 0 bases at J, with 9 bases in the middle. This CDR3 has 15 amino acids. Looked up from germline, CDR1 is SGHRS and CDR2 is YFSETQ. The full variable domain, completed using reference TRBV5-1 and TRBJ1-6, is KAGVTQTPRYLIKTRGQQVTLSCSPISGHRSVSWYQQTPGQGLQFLFEYFSETQRNKGNFPGRFSGRQFSNSRSEMNVSTLELGDSALYLCASRDSFSYNSPLHFGNGTRLTVT.

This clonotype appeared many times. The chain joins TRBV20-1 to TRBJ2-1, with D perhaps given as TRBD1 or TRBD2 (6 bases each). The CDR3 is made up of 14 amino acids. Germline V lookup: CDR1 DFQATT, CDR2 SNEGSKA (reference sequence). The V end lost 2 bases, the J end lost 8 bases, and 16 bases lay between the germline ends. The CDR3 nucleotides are TGCAGTGCTAGAATGTCCGGGAGACAGGATGAGCAGTTCTTC. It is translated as CSARMSGRQDEQFF.

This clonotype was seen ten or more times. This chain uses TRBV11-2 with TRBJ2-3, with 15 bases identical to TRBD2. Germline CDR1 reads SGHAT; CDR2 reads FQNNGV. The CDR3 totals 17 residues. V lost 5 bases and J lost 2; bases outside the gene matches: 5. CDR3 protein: CASSPGLAGGITDTQYF. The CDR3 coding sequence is TGTGCCAGCAGCCCCGGACTAGCGGGAGGGATCACAGATACGCAGTATTTT.

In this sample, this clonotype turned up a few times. The chain's CDR3 is CSARDIYEGRSTYNEQFF. The CDR3 DNA reads TGCAGTGCTAGAGATATTTATGAGGGAAGAAGCACCTACAATGAGCAGTTCTTC. This chain links TRBV20-1 with TRBJ2-1; tentative D call: TRBD2 (5 bases). V lost 0 bases and J 2 bases, leaving 20 bases between the germline ends. Germline loops: CDR1 DFQATT, CDR2 SNEGSKA (reference sequence). CDR3 length: 18 amino acids.

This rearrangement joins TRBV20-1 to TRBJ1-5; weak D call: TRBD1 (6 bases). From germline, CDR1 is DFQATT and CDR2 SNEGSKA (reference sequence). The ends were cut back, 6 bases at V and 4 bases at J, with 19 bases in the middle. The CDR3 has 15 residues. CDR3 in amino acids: CSASGFDRPNQPQHF. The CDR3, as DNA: TGCAGTGCCAGCGGGTTTGACAGGCCGAATCAGCCCCAGCATTTT.

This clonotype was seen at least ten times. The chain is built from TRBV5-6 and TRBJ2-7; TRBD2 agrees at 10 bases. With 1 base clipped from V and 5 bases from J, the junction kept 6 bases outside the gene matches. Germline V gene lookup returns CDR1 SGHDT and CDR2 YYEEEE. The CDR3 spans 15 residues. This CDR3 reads CASSLSASGRHEQYF. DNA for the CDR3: TGTGCCAGCAGCTTGTCTGCTAGCGGGAGACACGAGCAGTACTTC.

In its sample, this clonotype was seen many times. The DNA for the CDR3 is TGTGCCAGCAGTTACTCAGGGGAGGTCGAGCAGTACTTC. It translates to CASSYSGEVEQYF. This chain joins TRBV6-5 and TRBJ2-7; D is possibly TRBD2 (6 bases). Trimming took off 0 bases at V and 6 bases at J, with 9 bases between the two ends. CDR1 and CDR2 from the germline V gene are MNHEY and SVGAGI. This CDR3 has 13 residues.

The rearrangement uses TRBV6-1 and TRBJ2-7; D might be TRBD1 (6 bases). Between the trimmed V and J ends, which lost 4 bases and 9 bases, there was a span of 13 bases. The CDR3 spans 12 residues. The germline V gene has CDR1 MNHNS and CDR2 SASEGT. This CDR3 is CASSVGGWRQYF. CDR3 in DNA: TGTGCCAGCAGTGTAGGGGGATGGCGGCAGTACTTC.

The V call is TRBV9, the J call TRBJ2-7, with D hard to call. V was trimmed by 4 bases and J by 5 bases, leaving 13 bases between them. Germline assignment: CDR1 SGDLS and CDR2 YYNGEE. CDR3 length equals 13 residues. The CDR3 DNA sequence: TGTGCCAGCAGCCCCTCTTTATTCGACGAGCAGTACTTC. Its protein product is CASSPSLFDEQYF.

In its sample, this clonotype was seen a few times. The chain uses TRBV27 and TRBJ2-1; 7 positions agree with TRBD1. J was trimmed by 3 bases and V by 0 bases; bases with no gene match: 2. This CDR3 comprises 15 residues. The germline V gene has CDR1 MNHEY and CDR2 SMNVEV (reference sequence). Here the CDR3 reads CASSLSAGGYNEQFF. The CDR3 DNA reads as TGTGCCAGCAGTTTATCGGCAGGGGGCTACAATGAGCAGTTCTTC.

This chain's CDR3 is CASSQPTRSGELFF. The CDR3 DNA reads as TGCGCCAGCAGCCAGCCCACTAGGTCCGGGGAGCTGTTTTTT. This rearrangement joins TRBV4-1 to TRBJ2-2, with TRBD2 as a possible D gene (5 bases). The CDR3 spans 14 residues. The V and J ends lost 3 bases and 6 bases respectively, with 11 bases between them. Germline loops: CDR1 MGHRA, CDR2 YSYEKL.

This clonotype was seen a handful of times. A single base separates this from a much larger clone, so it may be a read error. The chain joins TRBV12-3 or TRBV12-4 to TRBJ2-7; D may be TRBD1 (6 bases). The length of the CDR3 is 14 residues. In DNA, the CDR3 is TGTGCCAGCAGCCAATGGGACATCTCCTACGGGCAGTACTTC. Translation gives CASSQWDISYGQYF.

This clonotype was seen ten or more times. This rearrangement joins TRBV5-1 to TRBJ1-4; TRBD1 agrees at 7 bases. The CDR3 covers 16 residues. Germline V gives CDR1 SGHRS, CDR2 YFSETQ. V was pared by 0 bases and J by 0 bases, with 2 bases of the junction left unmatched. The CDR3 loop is CASSLGQGATNEKLFF. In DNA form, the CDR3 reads TGCGCCAGCAGCTTGGGACAGGGAGCAACTAATGAAAAACTGTTTTTT.

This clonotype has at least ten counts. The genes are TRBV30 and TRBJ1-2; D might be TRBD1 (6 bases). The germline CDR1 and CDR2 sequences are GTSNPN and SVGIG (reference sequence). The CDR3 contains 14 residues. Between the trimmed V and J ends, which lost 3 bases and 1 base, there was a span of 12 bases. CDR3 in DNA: TGTGCCTGGAGGGAAACAGGGTTTAACTATGGCTACACCTTC. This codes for CAWRETGFNYGYTF.

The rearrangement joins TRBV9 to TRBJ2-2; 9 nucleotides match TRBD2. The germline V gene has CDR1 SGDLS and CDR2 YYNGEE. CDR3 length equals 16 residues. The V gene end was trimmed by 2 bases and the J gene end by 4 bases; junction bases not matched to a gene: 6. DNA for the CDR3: TGTGCCAGCAGCGTCGCTAGCGGGACGGTCACCGGGGAGCTGTTTTTT. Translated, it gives CASSVASGTVTGELFF.